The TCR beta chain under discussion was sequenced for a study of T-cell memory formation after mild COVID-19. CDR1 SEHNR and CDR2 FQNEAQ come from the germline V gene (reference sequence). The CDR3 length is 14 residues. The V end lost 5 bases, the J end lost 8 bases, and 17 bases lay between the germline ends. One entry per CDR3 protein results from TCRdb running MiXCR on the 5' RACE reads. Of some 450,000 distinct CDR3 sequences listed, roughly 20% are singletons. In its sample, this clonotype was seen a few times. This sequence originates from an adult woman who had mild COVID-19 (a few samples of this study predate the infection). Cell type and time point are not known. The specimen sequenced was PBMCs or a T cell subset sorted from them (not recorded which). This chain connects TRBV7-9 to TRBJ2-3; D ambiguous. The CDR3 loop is CASSPRLGSVTQYF. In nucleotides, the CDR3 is TGTGCCAGCAGCCCCCGTTTGGGTTCGGTTACGCAGTATTTT.